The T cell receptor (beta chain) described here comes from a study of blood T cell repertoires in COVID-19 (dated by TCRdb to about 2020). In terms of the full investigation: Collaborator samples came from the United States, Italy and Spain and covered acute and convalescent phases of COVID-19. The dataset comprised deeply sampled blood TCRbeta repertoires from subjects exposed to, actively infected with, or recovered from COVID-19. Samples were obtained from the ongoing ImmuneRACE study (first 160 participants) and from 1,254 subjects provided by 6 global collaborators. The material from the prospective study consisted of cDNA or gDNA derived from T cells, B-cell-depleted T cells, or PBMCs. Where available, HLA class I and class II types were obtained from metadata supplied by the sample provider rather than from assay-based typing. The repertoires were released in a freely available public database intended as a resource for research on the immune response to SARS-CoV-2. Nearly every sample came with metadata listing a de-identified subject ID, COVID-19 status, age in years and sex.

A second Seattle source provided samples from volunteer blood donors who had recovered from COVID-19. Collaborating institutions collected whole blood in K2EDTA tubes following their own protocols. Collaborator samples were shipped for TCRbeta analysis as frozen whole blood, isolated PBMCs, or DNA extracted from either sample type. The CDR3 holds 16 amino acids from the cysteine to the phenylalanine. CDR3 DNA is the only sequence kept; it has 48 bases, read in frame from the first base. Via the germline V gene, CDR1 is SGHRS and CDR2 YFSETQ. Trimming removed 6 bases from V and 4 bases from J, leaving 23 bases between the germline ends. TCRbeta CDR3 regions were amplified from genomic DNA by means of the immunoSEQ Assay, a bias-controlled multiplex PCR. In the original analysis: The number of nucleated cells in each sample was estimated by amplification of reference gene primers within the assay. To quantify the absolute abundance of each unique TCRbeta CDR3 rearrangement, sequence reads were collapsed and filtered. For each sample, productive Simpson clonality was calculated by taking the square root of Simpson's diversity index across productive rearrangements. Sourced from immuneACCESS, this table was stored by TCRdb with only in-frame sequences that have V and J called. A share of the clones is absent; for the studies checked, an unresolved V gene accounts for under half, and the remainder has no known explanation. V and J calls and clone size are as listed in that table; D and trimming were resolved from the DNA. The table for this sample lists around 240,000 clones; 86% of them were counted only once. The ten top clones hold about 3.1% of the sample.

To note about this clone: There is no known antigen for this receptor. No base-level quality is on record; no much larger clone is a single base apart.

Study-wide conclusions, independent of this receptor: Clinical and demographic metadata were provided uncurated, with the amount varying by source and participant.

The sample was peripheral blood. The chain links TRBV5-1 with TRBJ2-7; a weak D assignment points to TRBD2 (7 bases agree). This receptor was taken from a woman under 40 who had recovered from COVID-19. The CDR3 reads CASTAWEGGPDYEQYF. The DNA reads TGCGCCAGCACAGCATGGGAGGGGGGCCCCGATTACGAGCAGTACTTC.